The clone carrying this TCR beta chain was found a few times. Its antigen is still unknown. These data belong to a study of CD8+CD57+ T cells in acquired aplastic anemia. Across the study: The sorted CD4+ and CD8+ cells yielded an average around 3.2 ug of DNA.

Trimming left V 2 bases short and J 1 base short, with 13 bases between. The germline gives CDR1 MNHNS, CDR2 SASEGT. CDR3 length equals 16 residues. The template used for profiling TCR beta VDJ and CDR3 was genomic DNA. TCRdb itself ran the reads through MiXCR, one entry per CDR3 protein. This sample carries 150,000 or so distinct CDR3 sequences, approximately 51% of them seen once, and the ten largest clones take roughly 3.5%. CD8+CD57+ cell expansion had been shown by flow cytometry in patients chosen for sequencing. The diagnosis in all patients was severe acquired aplastic anemia. Findings and caveats of the study: Simpson's diversity of CD8+ cells was not significantly different in patients compared with controls. Nearly 30 was the count of CD8+ CDR3 sequences that patients shared with controls.

This TCR was sampled from a human donor with aplastic anemia. V usage is TRBV6-1 and J usage is TRBJ2-3, with D tentatively TRBD1 (6 bases). The sequenced sample consisted of sorted CD4+, CD8+, or CD8+CD57+ T cells (not recorded which) from PBMCs. The CDR3 DNA follows: TGTGCCAGCAGTGAATACACAGGGTTGGGCACAGATACGCAGTATTTT. Amino acid sequence: CASSEYTGLGTDTQYF.